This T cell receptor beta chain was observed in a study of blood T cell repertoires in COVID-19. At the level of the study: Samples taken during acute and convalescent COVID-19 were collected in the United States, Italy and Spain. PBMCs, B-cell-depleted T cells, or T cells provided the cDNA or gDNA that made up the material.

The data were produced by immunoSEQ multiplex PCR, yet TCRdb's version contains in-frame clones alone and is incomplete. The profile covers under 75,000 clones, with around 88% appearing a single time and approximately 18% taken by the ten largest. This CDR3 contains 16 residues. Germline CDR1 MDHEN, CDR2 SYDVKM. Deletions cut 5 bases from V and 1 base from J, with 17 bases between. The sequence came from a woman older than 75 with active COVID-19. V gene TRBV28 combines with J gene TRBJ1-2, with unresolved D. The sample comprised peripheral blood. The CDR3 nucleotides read TGTGCCAGCAGTAGCCCCCTGAGGGATAGTAACTATGGCTACACCTTC. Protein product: CASSSPLRDSNYGYTF.